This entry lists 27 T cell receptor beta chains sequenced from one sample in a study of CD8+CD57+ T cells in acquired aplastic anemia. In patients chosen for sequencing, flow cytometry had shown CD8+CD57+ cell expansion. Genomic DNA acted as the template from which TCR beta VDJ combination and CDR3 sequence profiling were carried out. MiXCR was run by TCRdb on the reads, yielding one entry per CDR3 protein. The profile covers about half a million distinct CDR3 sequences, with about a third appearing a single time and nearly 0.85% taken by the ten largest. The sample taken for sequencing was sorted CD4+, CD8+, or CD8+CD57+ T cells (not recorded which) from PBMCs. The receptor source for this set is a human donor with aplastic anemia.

The DNA for the CDR3 is TGCAGTGCTAGAGATACGGGACTAGCGGGAGAAGAGACCCAGTACTTC. This codes for CSARDTGLAGEETQYF. The chain couples TRBV20-1 to TRBJ2-5; TRBD2 agrees at 14 bases. Trimming at V came to 0 bases and at J to 3 bases, leaving 3 bases not matched to a gene. Germline lookup yields CDR1 DFQATT and CDR2 SNEGSKA (reference sequence). This CDR3 has 16 amino acids.

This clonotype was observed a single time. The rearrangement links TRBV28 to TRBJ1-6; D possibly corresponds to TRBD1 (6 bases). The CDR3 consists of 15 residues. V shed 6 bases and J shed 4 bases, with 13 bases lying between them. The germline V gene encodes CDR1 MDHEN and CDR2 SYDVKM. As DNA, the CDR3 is TGTGCCAGCAGCTCGGGACAATCGTATAATTCACCCCTCCACTTT. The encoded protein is CASSSGQSYNSPLHF.

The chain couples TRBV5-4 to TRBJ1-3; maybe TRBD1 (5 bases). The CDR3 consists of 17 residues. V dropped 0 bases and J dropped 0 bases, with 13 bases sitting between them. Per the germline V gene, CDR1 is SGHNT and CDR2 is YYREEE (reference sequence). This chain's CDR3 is CASSLELDSSSGNTIYF. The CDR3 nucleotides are TGTGCCAGCAGCTTGGAACTTGACAGTTCCTCTGGAAACACCATATATTTT.

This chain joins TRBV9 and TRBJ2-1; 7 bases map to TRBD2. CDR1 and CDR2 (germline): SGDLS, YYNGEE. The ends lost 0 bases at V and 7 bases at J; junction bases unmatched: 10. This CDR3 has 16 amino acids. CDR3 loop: CASSVGPGGSKNEQFF. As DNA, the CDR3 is TGTGCCAGCAGCGTAGGACCGGGCGGGAGCAAGAATGAGCAGTTCTTC. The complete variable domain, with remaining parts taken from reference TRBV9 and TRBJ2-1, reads DSGVTQTPKHLITATGQRVTLRCSPRSGDLSVYWYQQSLDQGLQFLIQYYNGEERAKGNILERFSAQQFPDLHSELNLSSLELGDSALYFCASSVGPGGSKNEQFFGPGTRLTVL.

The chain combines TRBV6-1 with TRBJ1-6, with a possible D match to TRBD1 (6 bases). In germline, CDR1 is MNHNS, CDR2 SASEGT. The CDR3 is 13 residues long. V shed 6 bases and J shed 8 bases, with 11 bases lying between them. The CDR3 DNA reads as TGTGCCAGCAGGGACAGTTCTTATTCACCCCTCCACTTT. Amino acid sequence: CASRDSSYSPLHF.

CDR3 region: CASSRSGADTQYF. The CDR3 nucleotides read TGTGCCAGCAGCCGTAGCGGCGCAGATACGCAGTATTTT. This sequence joins TRBV7-9 and TRBJ2-3; D may be TRBD2 (6 bases). This CDR3 has 13 amino acids. Germline V gene sequence: CDR1 SEHNR, CDR2 FQNEAQ (reference sequence). Trimming removed 5 bases at V and 4 bases at J, with 10 bases between. Drawing the rest from reference TRBV7-9 and TRBJ2-3, the complete variable domain is DTGVSQNPRHKITKRGQNVTFRCDPISEHNRLYWYRQTLGQGPEFLTYFQNEAQLEKSRLLSDRFSAERPKGSFSTLEIQRTEQGDSAMYLCASSRSGADTQYFGPGTRLTVL.

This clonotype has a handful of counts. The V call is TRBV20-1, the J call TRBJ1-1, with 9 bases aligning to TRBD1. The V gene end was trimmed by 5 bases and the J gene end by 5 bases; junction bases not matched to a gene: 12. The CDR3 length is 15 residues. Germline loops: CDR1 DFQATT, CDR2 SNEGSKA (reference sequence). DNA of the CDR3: TGCAGTGCTTCATCGCCCGGACAGGGGACGACTGAAGCTTTCTTT. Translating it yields CSASSPGQGTTEAFF.

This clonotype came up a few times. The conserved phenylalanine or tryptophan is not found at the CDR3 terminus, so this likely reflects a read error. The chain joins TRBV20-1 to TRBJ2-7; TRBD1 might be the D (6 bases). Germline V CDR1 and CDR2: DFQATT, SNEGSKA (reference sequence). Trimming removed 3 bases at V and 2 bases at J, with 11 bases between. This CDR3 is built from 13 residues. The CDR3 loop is CSARPTGTYEQYL. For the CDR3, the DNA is TGCAGTGCTAGGCCGACAGGAACCTACGAGCAGTACCTC.

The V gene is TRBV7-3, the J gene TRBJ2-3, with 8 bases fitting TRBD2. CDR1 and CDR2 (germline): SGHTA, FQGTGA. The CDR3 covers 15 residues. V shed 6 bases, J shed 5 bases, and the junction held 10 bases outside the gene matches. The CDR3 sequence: CASSSRGGTGDTQYF. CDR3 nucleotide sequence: TGTGCCAGCAGTTCACGGGGGGGAACGGGAGATACGCAGTATTTT.

CDR3: CASSPTGVADTQYF. CDR3 DNA sequence: TGTGCCAGCAGCCCTACAGGGGTGGCAGATACGCAGTATTTT. V and J are TRBV5-4 and TRBJ2-3; 7 nucleotides agree with TRBD1. V lost 4 bases and J lost 4; bases outside the gene matches: 6. The CDR3 is made up of 14 amino acids. Germline loops: CDR1 SGHNT, CDR2 YYREEE (reference sequence).

DNA of the CDR3: TGTGCCACCAGTGATCCCCAGGGCGGGGTTGAAAAACTGTTTTTT. Translating gives CATSDPQGGVEKLFF. The V and J genes are TRBV24-1 and TRBJ1-4; weak D call: TRBD1 (5 bases). The germline V gene has CDR1 KGHDR and CDR2 SFDVKD. Trimming shortened V by 3 bases and J by 7 bases, and 14 bases separated the two germline ends. This CDR3 spans 15 amino acids.

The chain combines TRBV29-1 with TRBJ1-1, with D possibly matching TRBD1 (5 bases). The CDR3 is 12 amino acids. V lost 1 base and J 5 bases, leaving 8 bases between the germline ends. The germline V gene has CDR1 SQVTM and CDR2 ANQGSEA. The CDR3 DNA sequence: TGCAGCGTTGAAGGGGGGGGGACTGAAGCTTTCTTT. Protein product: CSVEGGGTEAFF.

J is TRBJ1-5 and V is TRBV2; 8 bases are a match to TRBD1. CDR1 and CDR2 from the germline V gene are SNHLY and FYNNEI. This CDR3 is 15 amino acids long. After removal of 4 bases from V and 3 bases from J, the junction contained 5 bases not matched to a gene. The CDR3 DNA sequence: TGTGCCAGCAGTGGACAGGGGAGGAACAATCAGCCCCAGCATTTT. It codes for CASSGQGRNNQPQHF.

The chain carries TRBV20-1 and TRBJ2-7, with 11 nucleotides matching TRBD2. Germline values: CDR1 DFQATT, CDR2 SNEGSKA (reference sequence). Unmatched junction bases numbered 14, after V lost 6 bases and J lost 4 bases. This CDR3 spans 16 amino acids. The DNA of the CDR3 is TGCAGTGCCCCTCAGGTGAGACTAGCGGGGATATACGAGCAGTACTTC. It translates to CSAPQVRLAGIYEQYF.

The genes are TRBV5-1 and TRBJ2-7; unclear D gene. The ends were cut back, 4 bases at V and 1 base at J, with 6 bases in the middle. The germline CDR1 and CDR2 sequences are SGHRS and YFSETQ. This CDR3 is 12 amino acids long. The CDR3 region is CASSGNSYEQYF. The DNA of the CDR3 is TGCGCCAGCAGCGGCAATTCCTACGAGCAGTACTTC.

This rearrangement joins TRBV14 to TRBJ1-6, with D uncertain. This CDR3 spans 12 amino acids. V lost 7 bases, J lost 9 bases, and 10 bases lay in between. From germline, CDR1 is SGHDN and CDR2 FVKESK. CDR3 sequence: CASIQRGSPLHF. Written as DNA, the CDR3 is TGTGCCAGCATACAACGGGGTTCACCCCTCCACTTT. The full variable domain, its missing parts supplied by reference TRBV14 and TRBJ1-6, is EAGVTQFPSHSVIEKGQTVTLRCDPISGHDNLYWYRRVMGKEIKFLLHFVKESKQDESGMPNNRFLAERTGGTYSTLKVQPAELEDSGVYFCASIQRGSPLHFGNGTRLTVT.

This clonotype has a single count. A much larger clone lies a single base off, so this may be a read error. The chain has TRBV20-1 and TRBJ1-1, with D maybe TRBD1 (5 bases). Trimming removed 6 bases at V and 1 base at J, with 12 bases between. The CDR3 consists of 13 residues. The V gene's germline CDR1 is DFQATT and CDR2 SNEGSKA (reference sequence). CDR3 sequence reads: CSAALQANTEAFF. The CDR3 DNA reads TGCAGTGCGGCATTACAGGCGAACACTGAAGCTTTCTTT.

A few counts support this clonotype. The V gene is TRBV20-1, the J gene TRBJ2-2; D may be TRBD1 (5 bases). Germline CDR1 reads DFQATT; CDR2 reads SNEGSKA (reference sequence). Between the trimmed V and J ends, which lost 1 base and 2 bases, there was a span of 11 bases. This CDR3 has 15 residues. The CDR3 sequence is CSARAGYLNTGELFF. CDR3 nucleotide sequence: TGCAGTGCTAGAGCAGGGTATCTTAACACCGGGGAGCTGTTTTTT.

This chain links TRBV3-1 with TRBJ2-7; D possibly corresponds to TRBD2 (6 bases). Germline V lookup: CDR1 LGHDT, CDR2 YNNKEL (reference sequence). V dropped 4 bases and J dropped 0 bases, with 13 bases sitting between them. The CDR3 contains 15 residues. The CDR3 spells CASSLGGTRSYEQYF. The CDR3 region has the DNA TGTGCCAGCAGCCTCGGGGGAACCCGCTCCTACGAGCAGTACTTC.

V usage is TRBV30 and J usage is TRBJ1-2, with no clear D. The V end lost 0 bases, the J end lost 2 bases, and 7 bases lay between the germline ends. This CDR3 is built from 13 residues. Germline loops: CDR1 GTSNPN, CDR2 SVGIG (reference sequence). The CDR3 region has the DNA TGTGCCTGGAGTGTACGAGGGAACTATGGCTACACCTTC. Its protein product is CAWSVRGNYGYTF.

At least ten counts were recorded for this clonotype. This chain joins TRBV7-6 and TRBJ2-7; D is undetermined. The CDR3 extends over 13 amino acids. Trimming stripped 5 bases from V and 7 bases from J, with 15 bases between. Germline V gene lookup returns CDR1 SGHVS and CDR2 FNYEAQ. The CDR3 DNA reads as TGTGCCAGCAGCCCAAGTCGGCCAGAAGAGCAGTACTTC. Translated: CASSPSRPEEQYF.

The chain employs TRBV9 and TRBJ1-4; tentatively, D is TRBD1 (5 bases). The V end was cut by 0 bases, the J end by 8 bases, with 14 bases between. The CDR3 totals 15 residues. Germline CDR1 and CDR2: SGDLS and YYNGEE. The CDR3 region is CASSVDFGGEEKLFF. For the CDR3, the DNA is TGTGCCAGCAGCGTAGACTTTGGAGGGGAGGAAAAACTGTTTTTT.

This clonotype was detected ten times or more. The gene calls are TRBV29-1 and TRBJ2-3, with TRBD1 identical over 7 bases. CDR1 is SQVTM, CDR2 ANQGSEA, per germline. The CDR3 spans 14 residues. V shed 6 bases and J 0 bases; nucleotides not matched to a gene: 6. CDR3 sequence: CSVVGTASTDTQYF. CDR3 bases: TGCAGCGTGGTCGGGACAGCCAGCACAGATACGCAGTATTTT.

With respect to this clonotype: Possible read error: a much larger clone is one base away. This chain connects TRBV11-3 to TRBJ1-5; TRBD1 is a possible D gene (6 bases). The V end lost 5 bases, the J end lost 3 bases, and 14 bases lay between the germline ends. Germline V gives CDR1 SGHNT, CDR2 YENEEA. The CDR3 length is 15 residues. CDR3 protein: CASSRTQGSNQPQHF. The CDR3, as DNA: TGTGCCAGCAGCCGAACACAGGGATCCAATCAGCCCCAGCATTTT.

The CDR3 region is CASSVEGGTDTQYF. The CDR3 bases are TGTGCCAGCAGCGTAGAGGGGGGGACAGATACGCAGTATTTT. This chain connects TRBV19 to TRBJ2-3; tentative D call: TRBD2 (7 bases). Per germline, CDR1 LNHDA and CDR2 SQIVND (reference sequence). There are 14 residues in the CDR3. The V end was cut by 9 bases, the J end by 3 bases, with 16 bases between.

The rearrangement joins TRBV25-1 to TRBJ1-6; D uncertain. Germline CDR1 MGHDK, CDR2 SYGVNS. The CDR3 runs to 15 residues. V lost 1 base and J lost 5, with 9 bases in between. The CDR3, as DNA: TGTGCCAGCAGTGAATCTAGCAGGAATAATTCACCCCTCCACTTT. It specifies CASSESSRNNSPLHF. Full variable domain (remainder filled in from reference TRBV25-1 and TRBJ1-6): EADIYQTPRYLVIGTGKKITLECSQTMGHDKMYWYQQDPGMELHLIHYSYGVNSTEKGDLSSESTVSRIRTEHFPLTLESARPSHTSQYLCASSESSRNNSPLHFGNGTRLTVT.

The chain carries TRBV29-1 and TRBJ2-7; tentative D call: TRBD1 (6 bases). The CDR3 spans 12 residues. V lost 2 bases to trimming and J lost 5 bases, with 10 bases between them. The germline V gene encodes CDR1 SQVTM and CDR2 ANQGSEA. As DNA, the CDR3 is TGCAGCGTTGAAACAGGGATGAACGAGCAGTACTTC. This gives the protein CSVETGMNEQYF.